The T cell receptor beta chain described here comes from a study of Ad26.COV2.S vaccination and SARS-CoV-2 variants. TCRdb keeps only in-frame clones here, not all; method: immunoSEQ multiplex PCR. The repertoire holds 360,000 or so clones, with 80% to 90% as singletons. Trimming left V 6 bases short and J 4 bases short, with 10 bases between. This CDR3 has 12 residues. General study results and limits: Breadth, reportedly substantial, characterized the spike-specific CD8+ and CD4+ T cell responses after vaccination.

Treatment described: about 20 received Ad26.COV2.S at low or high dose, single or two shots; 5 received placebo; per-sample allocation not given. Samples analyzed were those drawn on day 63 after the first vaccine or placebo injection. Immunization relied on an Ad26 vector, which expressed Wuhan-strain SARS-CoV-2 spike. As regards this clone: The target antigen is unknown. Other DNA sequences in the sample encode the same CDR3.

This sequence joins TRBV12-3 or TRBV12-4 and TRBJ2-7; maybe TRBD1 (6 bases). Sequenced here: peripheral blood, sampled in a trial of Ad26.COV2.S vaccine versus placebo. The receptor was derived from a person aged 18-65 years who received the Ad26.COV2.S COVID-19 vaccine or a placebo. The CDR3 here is CASSPQGYEQYF. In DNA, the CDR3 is TGTGCCAGCAGCCCCCAGGGGTACGAGCAGTACTTC.